This T cell receptor (beta chain) appears in the sequencing data of a study of T cells expressing NK-cell markers. Points from the study as a whole: The CD3+CD56-NKG2C+ fraction of a handful of donors was also led by these clonotypes. The study left the HCMV specificity of expanded NKG2C+ T cell clones unresolved.

For this clonotype: Its antigen is as yet unknown.

Germline CDR1 is LGHNT and CDR2 is FRNRAP. The CDR3 covers 15 residues. UMIs accompanied the 5'RACE template switching by which TCR beta cDNA was made. TCRdb reprocessed the 5' RACE reads; each CDR3 protein has one entry and no DNA is given. Seen in this sample are roughly 430,000 distinct CDR3 sequences; the ten most common clones hold roughly 7.2%. The source material was blood T cells: a sorted CD56 or NKG2C T cell subset, CD4+ or CD8+ T cells, or bulk PBMC T cells (not recorded which). This receptor was identified in a woman aged 18 to 69 in good health. The chain has TRBV12-5 and TRBJ2-5; absent DNA, TCRdb's TRBD2 call cannot be checked. This chain's CDR3 is CASGLGKREEATQYF.